Listed below are T cell receptor beta chains from one sample, sequenced in a study of PD-1 and CTLA-4 blockade in melanoma. The assay was immunoSEQ multiplex PCR, and TCRdb's table has in-frame clones only and misses some. The sample has tens of thousands of clones, approximately 91% seen once. The sequences come from CD8+ T cells from peripheral blood, collected before anti-PD-1 treatment. The source is a human donor with melanoma. Each CDR3 is given with its conserved first and last residue.

v_call	cdr3_aa
TRBV5-5	CASSFGTGARDYGYTF
TRBV6-5	CASSYGSSETQYF
TRBV2	CASSEAVGFYEAFF
TRBV18	CASSLVSGETYEQYF
TRBV19	CASSIGAGISNQPQHF
TRBV19	CASALRREAFTDTQYF
TRBV10-3	CAISDGVETSYEQYF
TRBV2	CASSEPGQGSYNEQFF
TRBV7-3	CASSSTTGGINEQFF
TRBV5-8	CASSSRGADYEQYF
TRBV20-1	CSASRGGGSGANVLTF
TRBV24-1	CATSVGYTGELFF
TRBV6-5	CASRRRDTASYEQYF
TRBV10-1	CASSELVSTDTQYF
TRBV10-2	CASSEFGTNSPLHF
TRBV30	CALDGGQGYYEQYF
TRBV27	CASSSQMNTEAFF